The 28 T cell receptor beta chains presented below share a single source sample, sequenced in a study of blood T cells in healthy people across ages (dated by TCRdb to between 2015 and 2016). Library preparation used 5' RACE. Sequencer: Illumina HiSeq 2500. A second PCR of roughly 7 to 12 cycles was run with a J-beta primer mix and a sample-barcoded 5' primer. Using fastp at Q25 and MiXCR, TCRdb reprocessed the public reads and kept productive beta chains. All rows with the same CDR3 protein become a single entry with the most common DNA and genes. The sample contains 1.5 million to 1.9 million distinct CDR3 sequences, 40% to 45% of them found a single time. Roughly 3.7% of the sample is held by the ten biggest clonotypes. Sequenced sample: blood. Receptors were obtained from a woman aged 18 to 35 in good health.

CDR3 sequence reads: CASSMSPSTDTQYF. CDR3 bases: TGTGCCAGTAGTATGTCGCCTAGCACAGATACGCAGTATTTT. The chain joins TRBV19 to TRBJ2-3; D uncertain. The ends were cut back, 3 bases at V and 0 bases at J, with 7 bases in the middle. There are 14 residues in the CDR3. Germline V CDR1 and CDR2: LNHDA, SQIVND (reference sequence).

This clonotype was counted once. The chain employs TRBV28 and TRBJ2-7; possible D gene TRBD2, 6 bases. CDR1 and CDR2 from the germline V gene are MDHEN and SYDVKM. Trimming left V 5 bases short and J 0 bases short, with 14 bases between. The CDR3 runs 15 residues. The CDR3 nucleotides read TGTGCCAGCAGTATAGGCGGGACCTCCTCCTACGAGCAGTACTTC. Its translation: CASSIGGTSSYEQYF. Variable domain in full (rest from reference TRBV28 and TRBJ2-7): DVKVTQSSRYLVKRTGEKVFLECVQDMDHENMFWYRQDPGLGLRLIYFSYDVKMKEKGDIPEGYSVSREKKERFSLILESASTNQTSMYLCASSIGGTSSYEQYFGPGTRLTVT.

For the CDR3, the DNA is TGTGCCAGCAGCCAAGAGGCGGGAGGGGACTATTACAATGAGCAGTTCTTC. Protein sequence: CASSQEAGGDYYNEQFF. J is TRBJ2-1 and V is TRBV3-1, with TRBD2 identical over 9 bases. Germline lookup yields CDR1 LGHDT and CDR2 YNNKEL (reference sequence). This CDR3 is built from 17 residues. Trimming took 0 bases from V and 4 from J; bases not matched to a gene: 7.

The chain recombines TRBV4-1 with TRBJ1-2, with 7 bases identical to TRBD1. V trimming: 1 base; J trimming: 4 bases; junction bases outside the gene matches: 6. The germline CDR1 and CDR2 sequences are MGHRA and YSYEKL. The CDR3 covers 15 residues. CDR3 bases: TGCGCCAGCAGCCAAGGGGTCAGGGGGGCCTATGGCTACACCTTC. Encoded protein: CASSQGVRGAYGYTF.

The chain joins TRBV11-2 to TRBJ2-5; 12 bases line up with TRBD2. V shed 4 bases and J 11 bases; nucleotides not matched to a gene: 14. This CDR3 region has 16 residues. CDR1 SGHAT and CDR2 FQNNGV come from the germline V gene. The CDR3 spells CASSSWTSGTASEQYF. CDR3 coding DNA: TGTGCCAGCAGCTCCTGGACTAGCGGGACGGCGAGTGAGCAGTACTTC.

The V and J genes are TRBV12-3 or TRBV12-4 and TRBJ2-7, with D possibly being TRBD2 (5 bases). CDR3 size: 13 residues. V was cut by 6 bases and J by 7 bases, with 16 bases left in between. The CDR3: CASRRAVGNEQYF. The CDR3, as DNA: TGTGCCAGCAGAAGAGCGGTGGGGAATGAGCAGTACTTC.

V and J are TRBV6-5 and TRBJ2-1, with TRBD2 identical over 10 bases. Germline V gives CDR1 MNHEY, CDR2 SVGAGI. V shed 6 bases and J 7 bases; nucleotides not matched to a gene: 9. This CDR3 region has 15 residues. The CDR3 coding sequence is TGTGCCAGCAGCCCTCGCCCTAGCGGGAGTAATGAGCAGTTCTTC. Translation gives CASSPRPSGSNEQFF.

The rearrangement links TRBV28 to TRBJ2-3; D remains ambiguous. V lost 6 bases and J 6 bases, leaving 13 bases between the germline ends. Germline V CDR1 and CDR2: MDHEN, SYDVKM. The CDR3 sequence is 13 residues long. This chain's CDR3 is CASSGRMQDTQYF. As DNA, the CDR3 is TGTGCCAGCAGCGGACGGATGCAGGATACGCAGTATTTT.

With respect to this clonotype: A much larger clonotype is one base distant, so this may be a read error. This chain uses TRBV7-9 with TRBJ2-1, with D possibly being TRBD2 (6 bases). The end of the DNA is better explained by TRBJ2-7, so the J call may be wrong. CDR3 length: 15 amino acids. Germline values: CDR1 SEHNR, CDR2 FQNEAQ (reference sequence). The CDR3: CASSLGGTSYNEQYF. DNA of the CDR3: TGTGCCAGCAGCTTAGGCGGGACCTCCTACAATGAGCAGTACTTC.

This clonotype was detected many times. The CDR3 bases are TGTGCCAGCAGTGGACATCAAACTAAACAAGAGACCCAGTACTTC. Its translation is CASSGHQTKQETQYF. The J gene is TRBJ2-5, the V gene TRBV6-2 or TRBV6-3; D may be TRBD1 (5 bases). Trimming pared 5 bases from V and 2 bases from J, leaving 15 bases between. The CDR3 is made up of 15 amino acids. Germline V gene lookup returns CDR1 MNHEY and CDR2 SVGEGT.

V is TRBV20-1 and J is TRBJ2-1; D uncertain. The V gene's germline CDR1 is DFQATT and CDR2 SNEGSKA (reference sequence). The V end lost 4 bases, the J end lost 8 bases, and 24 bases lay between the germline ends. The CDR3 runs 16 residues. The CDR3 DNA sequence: TGCAGTGCTACCCTCTTTACGGAATTGAGTGCCTATGAGCAGTTCTTC. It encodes CSATLFTELSAYEQFF.

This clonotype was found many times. In nucleotides, the CDR3 is TGCAGTGCTAGTGCAGGGGGTATGGACTACGAGCAGTACTTC. Protein product: CSASAGGMDYEQYF. The chain couples TRBV20-1 to TRBJ2-7, with 7 nucleotides matching TRBD1. Germline lookup yields CDR1 DFQATT and CDR2 SNEGSKA (reference sequence). With V trimmed by 3 bases and J by 3 bases, 8 bases remained unmatched. This CDR3 comprises 14 residues.

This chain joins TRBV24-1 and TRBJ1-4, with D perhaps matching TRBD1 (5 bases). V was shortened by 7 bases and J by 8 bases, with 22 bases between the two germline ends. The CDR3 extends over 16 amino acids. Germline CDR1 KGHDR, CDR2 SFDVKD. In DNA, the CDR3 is TGTGCCACCAGGAGGGGTCAGGTACGCACGAGGGAAAAACTGTTTTTT. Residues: CATRRGQVRTREKLFF.

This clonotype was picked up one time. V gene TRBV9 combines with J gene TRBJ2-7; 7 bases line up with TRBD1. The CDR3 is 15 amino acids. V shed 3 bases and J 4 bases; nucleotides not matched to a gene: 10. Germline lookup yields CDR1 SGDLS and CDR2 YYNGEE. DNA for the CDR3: TGTGCCAGCAGCGCCGAACAGGGGTTTTTGTACGAGCAGTACTTC. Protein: CASSAEQGFLYEQYF.

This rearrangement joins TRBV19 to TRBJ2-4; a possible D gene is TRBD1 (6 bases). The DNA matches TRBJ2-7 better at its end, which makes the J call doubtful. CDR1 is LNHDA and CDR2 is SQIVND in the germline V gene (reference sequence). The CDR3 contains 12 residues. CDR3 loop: CASSQGYYEQYF. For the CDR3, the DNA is TGTGCCAGTAGTCAGGGGTACTACGAGCAGTACTTC.

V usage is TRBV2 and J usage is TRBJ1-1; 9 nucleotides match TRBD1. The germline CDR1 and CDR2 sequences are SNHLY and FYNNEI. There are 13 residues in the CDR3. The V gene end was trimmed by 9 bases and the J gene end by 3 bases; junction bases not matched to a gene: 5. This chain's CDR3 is CARDRGEDTEAFF. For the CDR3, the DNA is TGTGCCAGGGACAGGGGAGAGGACACTGAAGCTTTCTTT.

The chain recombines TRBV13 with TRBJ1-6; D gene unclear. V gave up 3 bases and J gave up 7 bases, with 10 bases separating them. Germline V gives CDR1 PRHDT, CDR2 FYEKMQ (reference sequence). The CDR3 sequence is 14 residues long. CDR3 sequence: CASSFLEVNSPLHF. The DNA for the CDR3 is TGTGCCAGCAGCTTTCTGGAGGTAAATTCACCCCTCCACTTT.

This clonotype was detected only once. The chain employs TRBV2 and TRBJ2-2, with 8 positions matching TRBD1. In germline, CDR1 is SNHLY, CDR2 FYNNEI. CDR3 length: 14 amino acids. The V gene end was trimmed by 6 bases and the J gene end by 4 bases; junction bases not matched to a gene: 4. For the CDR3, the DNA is TGTGCCAGCAGGGGGGACAGGCTCACCGGGGAGCTGTTTTTT. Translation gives CASRGDRLTGELFF. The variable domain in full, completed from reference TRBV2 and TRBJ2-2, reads EPEVTQTPSHQVTQMGQEVILRCVPISNHLYFYWYRQILGQKVEFLVSFYNNEISEKSEIFDDQFSVERPDGSNFTLKIRSTKLEDSAMYFCASRGDRLTGELFFGEGSRLTVL.

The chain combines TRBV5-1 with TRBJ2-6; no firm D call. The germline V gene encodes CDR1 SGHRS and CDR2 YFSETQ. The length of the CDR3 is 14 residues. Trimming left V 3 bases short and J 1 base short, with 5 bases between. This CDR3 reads CASSWGSGANVLTF. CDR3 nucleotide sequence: TGCGCCAGCAGCTGGGGTTCTGGGGCCAACGTCCTGACTTTC.

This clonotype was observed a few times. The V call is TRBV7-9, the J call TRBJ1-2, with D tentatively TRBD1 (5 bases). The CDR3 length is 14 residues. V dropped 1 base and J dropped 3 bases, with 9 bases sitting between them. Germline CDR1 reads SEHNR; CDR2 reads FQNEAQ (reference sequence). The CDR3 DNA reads TGTGCCAGCAGCTTAGAGGGGATTCACTATGGCTACACCTTC. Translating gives CASSLEGIHYGYTF.

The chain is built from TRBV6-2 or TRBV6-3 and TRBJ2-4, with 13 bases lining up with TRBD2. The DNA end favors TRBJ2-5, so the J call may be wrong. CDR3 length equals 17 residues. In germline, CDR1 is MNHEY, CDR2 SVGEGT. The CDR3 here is CASRRGLAGALQETQYF. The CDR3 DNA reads TGTGCCAGCAGGCGTGGACTAGCGGGGGCACTACAAGAGACCCAGTACTTC.

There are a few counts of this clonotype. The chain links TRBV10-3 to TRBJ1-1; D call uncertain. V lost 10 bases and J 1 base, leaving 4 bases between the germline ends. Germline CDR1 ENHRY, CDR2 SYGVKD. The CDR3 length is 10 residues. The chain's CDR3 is CATWNTEAFF. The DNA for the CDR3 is TGTGCCACCTGGAACACTGAAGCTTTCTTT.

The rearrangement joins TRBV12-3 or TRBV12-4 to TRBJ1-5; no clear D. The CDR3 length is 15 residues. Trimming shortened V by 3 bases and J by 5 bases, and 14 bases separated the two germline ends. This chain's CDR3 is CASSFGVRDDQPQHF. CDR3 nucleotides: TGTGCCAGCAGTTTTGGGGTAAGGGATGATCAGCCCCAGCATTTT.

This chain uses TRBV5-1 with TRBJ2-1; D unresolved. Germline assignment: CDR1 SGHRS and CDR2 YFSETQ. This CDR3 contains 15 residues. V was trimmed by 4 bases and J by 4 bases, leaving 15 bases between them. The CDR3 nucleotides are TGCGCCAGCAGCCCGGCCGGGTACGTATACAATGAGCAGTTCTTC. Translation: CASSPAGYVYNEQFF.

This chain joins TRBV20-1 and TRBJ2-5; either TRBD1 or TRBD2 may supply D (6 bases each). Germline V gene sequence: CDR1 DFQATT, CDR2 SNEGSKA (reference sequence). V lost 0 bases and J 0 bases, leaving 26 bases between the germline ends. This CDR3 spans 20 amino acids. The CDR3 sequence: CSARDRSVSWGATYQETQYF. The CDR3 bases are TGCAGTGCTAGAGATCGTAGCGTTTCGTGGGGGGCAACGTACCAAGAGACCCAGTACTTC.

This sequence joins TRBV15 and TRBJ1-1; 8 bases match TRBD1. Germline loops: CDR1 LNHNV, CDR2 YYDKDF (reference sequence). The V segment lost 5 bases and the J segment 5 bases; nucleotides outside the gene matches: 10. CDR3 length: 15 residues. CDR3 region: CATSWPRTGKTEAFF. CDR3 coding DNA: TGTGCCACCAGCTGGCCCAGGACAGGGAAGACTGAAGCTTTCTTT.

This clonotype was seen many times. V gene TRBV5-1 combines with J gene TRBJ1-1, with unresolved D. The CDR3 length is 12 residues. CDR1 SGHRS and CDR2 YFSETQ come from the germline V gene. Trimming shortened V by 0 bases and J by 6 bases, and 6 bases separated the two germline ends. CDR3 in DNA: TGCGCCAGCAGCTTGGGTAGCTCTGAAGCTTTCTTT. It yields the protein CASSLGSSEAFF.

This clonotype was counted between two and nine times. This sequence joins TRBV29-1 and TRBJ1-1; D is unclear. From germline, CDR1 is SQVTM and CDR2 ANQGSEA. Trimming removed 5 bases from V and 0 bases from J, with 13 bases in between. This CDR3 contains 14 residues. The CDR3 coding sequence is TGCAGCGTTACACGCCGGGATTTGAACACTGAAGCTTTCTTT. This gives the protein CSVTRRDLNTEAFF.